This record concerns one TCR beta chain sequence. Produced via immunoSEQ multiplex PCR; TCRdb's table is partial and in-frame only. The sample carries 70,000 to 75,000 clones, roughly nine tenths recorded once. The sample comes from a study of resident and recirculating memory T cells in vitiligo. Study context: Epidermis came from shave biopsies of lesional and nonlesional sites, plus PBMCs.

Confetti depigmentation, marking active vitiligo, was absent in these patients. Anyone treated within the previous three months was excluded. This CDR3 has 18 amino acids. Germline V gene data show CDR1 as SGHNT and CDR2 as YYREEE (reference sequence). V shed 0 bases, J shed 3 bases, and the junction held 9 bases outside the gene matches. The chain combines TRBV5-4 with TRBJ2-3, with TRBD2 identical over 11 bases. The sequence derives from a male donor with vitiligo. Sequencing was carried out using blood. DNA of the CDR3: TGTGCCAGCAGCTTGGGTGTGTCTAGCGGGGGGCGGACAGATACGCAGTATTTT. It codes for CASSLGVSSGGRTDTQYF.